This entry describes one TCR beta chain. Antigen: not known. cDNA libraries for TRB were generated by 5' RACE incorporating UMI labels. Using the 5' RACE reads, TCRdb records one entry per CDR3 protein without DNA. Here the sample table reports approximately 45,000 distinct CDR3 sequences. The data belong to a study of CXCR3-negative and CXCR3-positive naive CD8 T cells. Whole-study context: Sequencing yielded 120 million to 150 million TRB reads, roughly 1.5 +/- 0.3 million per library. Study-wide results and limits: Memory cells showed distinct TRBV-TRBJ patterns, while the two naive subsets matched. Comparison of naive subsets found surface CD5 to be comparable, and TCR strength was inferred on the basis of TRB CDR3 properties.

Germline V lookup: CDR1 SGHVS, CDR2 FQNEAQ. CDR3 length: 14 amino acids. V gene TRBV7-8 combines with J gene TRBJ1-4; no DNA is available, so the TRBD1 call from TCRdb remains unchecked. Sequenced sample: memory CD8+ T cells from blood. This receptor was taken from a human donor in good health. Some clones in this sample may be carry-over from other donors' samples. CDR3 amino acids: CASSRGESSEKLFF.